The 15 T cell receptor beta chains below were found in one sample sequenced in a study of blood T cell repertoires in COVID-19. Libraries were prepared by immunoSEQ multiplex PCR; TCRdb keeps only in-frame clonotypes and omits some of them. The repertoire consists of some 98,000 clones, with 70% to 85% occurring once and the leading ten covering around 9.9%. Sequencing used peripheral blood. The receptors here all came from a man in his 70s with active or convalescent COVID-19.

This chain links TRBV29-1 with TRBJ1-2; 9 bases are a match to TRBD1. The CDR3 spans 14 residues. Germline loops: CDR1 SQVTM, CDR2 ANQGSEA. Germline trimming cut 7 bases from V and 6 bases from J; bases unmatched to any gene: 12. In DNA form, the CDR3 reads TGCAGCGCGGGCCGGGACAGGGAAACGGATGGCTACACCTTC. Amino acid sequence: CSAGRDRETDGYTF.

The CDR3, as DNA: TGTGCCAGTAGGAATCAGGGTCCCCTCAATTCACCCCTCCACTTT. Amino acid sequence: CASRNQGPLNSPLHF. V and J are TRBV19 and TRBJ1-6; D perhaps matches TRBD1 (5 bases). Germline CDR1 and CDR2: LNHDA and SQIVND (reference sequence). Trimming removed 6 bases from V and 7 bases from J, with 16 bases in between. CDR3 size: 15 residues.

This clone has only one observation. This chain connects TRBV3-1 (or the pseudogene TRBV3-2) to TRBJ2-6, with unresolved D. Deletions cut 4 bases from V and 4 bases from J, with 14 bases between. This CDR3 is 16 amino acids long. Germline values: CDR1 LGHDT, CDR2 YNNKEL (reference sequence). The DNA of the CDR3 is TGTGCCAGCAGCCCTGGAGCGAGGAAAGGGGCCAACGTCCTGACTTTC. This gives the protein CASSPGARKGANVLTF.

This clone came up once. The rearrangement joins TRBV12-3 or TRBV12-4 to TRBJ1-1; a possible D gene is TRBD1 (5 bases). With 4 bases removed from V and 3 bases from J, the gap between germline ends came to 9 bases. The CDR3 sequence is 13 residues long. In nucleotides, the CDR3 is TGTGCCAGCAGTTGGGGGGGAGACACTGAAGCTTTCTTT. Its protein is CASSWGGDTEAFF.

This chain uses TRBV7-2 with TRBJ2-5; 15 bases are a match to TRBD2. The germline V gene has CDR1 SGHTA and CDR2 FQGNSA. The CDR3 has 19 amino acids. Trimming cost V 6 bases and J 3 bases; bases outside gene matches: 14. The CDR3 region is CASSSLPGLAGGKKETQYF. The DNA for the CDR3 is TGTGCCAGCAGTTCGCTTCCGGGACTAGCGGGGGGCAAGAAAGAGACCCAGTACTTC.

This rearrangement joins TRBV5-1 to TRBJ2-7, with 11 bases matching TRBD1. This CDR3 has 16 amino acids. Per germline, CDR1 SGHRS and CDR2 YFSETQ. After removal of 4 bases from V and 3 bases from J, the junction contained 9 bases not matched to a gene. The CDR3 here is CASSKTLGTGGYEQYF. The CDR3 nucleotides are TGCGCCAGCAGCAAGACGCTCGGGACAGGGGGCTACGAGCAGTACTTC.

This sequence joins TRBV5-1 and TRBJ2-5, with TRBD1 matching 11 bases. There are 14 residues in the CDR3. Trimming at V came to 4 bases and at J to 4 bases, leaving 3 bases not matched to a gene. Germline CDR1 is SGHRS and CDR2 is YFSETQ. The CDR3 protein is CASSRTGGGETQYF. The CDR3 DNA follows: TGCGCCAGCAGCCGGACAGGGGGCGGAGAGACCCAGTACTTC.

For the CDR3, the DNA is TGTGCCAGCAGCATTCGAGGGGGCCCGGTTCAGTATTTT. Translation gives CASSIRGGPVQYF. This chain uses TRBV5-8 with TRBJ2-3; 7 bases are a match to TRBD1. V shed 4 bases, J shed 12 bases, and the junction held 11 bases outside the gene matches. Germline V CDR1 and CDR2: SGHTS, YDEGEE. The CDR3 has 13 amino acids.

This clone was found a few times. This chain links TRBV4-3 with TRBJ1-6; D perhaps matches TRBD1 (5 bases). Germline CDR1 reads LGHNA; CDR2 reads YSLEER. Trimming took off 0 bases at V and 11 bases at J, with 8 bases between the two ends. This CDR3 region has 13 residues. The CDR3: CASSQDKGAPLHF. The CDR3 DNA reads TGCGCCAGCAGCCAAGATAAAGGGGCACCCCTCCACTTT.

The chain couples TRBV3-1 (or the pseudogene TRBV3-2) to TRBJ1-6, with TRBD1 matching 8 bases. V lost 4 bases and J lost 10; bases outside the gene matches: 12. This CDR3 is 16 amino acids long. In germline, CDR1 is LGHDT, CDR2 YNNKEL (reference sequence). CDR3: CASSPSLTGVRSPLHF. CDR3 nucleotide sequence: TGTGCCAGCAGCCCCTCCCTGACAGGGGTTCGGTCACCCCTCCACTTT.

The chain carries TRBV5-1 and TRBJ1-5, with 8 bases matching TRBD1. CDR1 and CDR2 (germline): SGHRS, YFSETQ. The CDR3 is 14 amino acids. V lost 5 bases to trimming and J lost 6 bases; unmatched junction nucleotides: 7. The CDR3 spells CASSPGQGTQPQHF. The CDR3 DNA follows: TGCGCCAGCAGTCCTGGACAGGGAACTCAGCCCCAGCATTTT.

This clone has a single count. The chain is built from TRBV6-2 or TRBV6-3 and TRBJ2-2, with TRBD2 as a possible D gene (5 bases). Trimming took 2 bases from V and 13 from J, leaving 17 bases between them. Germline V gene sequence: CDR1 MNHEY, CDR2 SVGEGT. The CDR3 runs 14 residues. The CDR3 loop is CASSYPPRAAGLFF. CDR3 sequence (DNA): TGTGCCAGCAGTTACCCCCCCCGGGCCGCGGGGCTGTTTTTT.

The chain combines TRBV5-6 with TRBJ2-1; D unresolved. Trimming took off 1 base at V and 1 base at J, with 3 bases between the two ends. Germline V CDR1 and CDR2: SGHDT, YYEEEE. The CDR3 totals 13 residues. CDR3 sequence (DNA): TGTGCCAGCAGCTTGACATCCTACAATGAGCAGTTCTTC. Protein product: CASSLTSYNEQFF.

This clone was counted a few times. The gene calls are TRBV7-8 and TRBJ2-7, with 11 bases identical to TRBD1. This CDR3 has 14 residues. Germline values: CDR1 SGHVS, CDR2 FQNEAQ. V shed 4 bases, J shed 6 bases, and the junction held 5 bases outside the gene matches. This chain's CDR3 is CASSYGQGASEQYF. CDR3 coding DNA: TGTGCCAGCAGCTATGGACAGGGGGCTTCCGAGCAGTACTTC.

The chain employs TRBV7-8 and TRBJ2-1; no reliable D call. CDR3 length equals 14 residues. V shed 5 bases and J shed 5 bases, with 13 bases lying between them. CDR1 and CDR2 from the germline V gene are SGHVS and FQNEAQ. This CDR3 is CASSLSVVNNEQFF. The CDR3 DNA sequence: TGTGCCAGCAGCCTCTCAGTGGTGAACAATGAGCAGTTCTTC.